The 13 T cell receptor beta chains below come from one sample, sequenced in a study of blood T cell repertoires in COVID-19 (dated by TCRdb to 2019 to 2021). Library construction relied on the immunoSEQ multiplex PCR assay. This immuneACCESS table, as held by TCRdb, lists in-frame sequences with V and J called but not all clones. Of the missing ones, under half trace to an unresolved V gene in checked studies; the others have no known cause. This sample has about 60,000 clones in its table, and about 91% of those were observed once. Approximately 2.5% of the sample goes to the ten largest clones. The sequencing sample was made of peripheral blood. These receptors were taken from a man in his 60s with acute or convalescent COVID-19.

V gene TRBV27 combines with J gene TRBJ2-6; 10 bases are shared with TRBD1. Unmatched junction bases numbered 3, after V lost 4 bases and J lost 0 bases. Germline CDR1 and CDR2: MNHEY and SMNVEV (reference sequence). This CDR3 has 17 residues. CDR3 region: CASSSRTGGSGANVLTF. The CDR3 DNA reads TGTGCCAGCAGTTCCCGGACAGGGGGCTCTGGGGCCAACGTCCTGACTTTC.

The chain uses TRBV29-1 and TRBJ1-2; D is undetermined. V was cut by 6 bases and J by 0 bases, with 5 bases left in between. CDR1 and CDR2 from the germline V gene are SQVTM and ANQGSEA. The CDR3 loop spans 11 amino acids. The CDR3 DNA follows: TGCAGCGTCTCAGCTAACTATGGCTACACCTTC. Protein product: CSVSANYGYTF.

The rearrangement uses TRBV9 and TRBJ2-7, with a weak D call TRBD1 (6 bases). Trimming took off 4 bases at V and 6 bases at J, with 20 bases between the two ends. The germline gives CDR1 SGDLS, CDR2 YYNGEE. This CDR3 is 15 amino acids long. The CDR3 sequence: CASSPNPVGAGEQYF. In nucleotides, the CDR3 is TGTGCCAGCAGCCCCAACCCAGTGGGGGCCGGCGAGCAGTACTTC.

V is TRBV7-8 and J is TRBJ2-5; TRBD1 aligns across 7 bases. V gave up 1 base and J gave up 3 bases; unmatched junction bases: 8. The CDR3 is 16 amino acids. Germline V CDR1 and CDR2: SGHVS, FQNEAQ. CDR3 bases: TGTGCCAGCAGCTTAGGGTACAGGGGTAGGGAAGAGACCCAGTACTTC. Protein product: CASSLGYRGREETQYF.

The chain combines TRBV28 with TRBJ1-2, with TRBD1 matching 9 bases. CDR1 is MDHEN and CDR2 is SYDVKM in the germline V gene. The CDR3 loop spans 13 amino acids. V shed 5 bases, J shed 8 bases, and the junction held 6 bases outside the gene matches. CDR3 region: CASSPPDRGGYTF. The CDR3 bases are TGTGCCAGCAGTCCTCCCGACAGGGGGGGCTACACCTTC.

The chain is built from TRBV5-5 and TRBJ1-1; D may be TRBD1 (5 bases). Germline V gene lookup returns CDR1 SGHKS and CDR2 YYEKEE (reference sequence). This CDR3 spans 14 amino acids. V was pared by 0 bases and J by 1 base, with 7 bases between. The CDR3 sequence is CASSLDTGNTEAFF. As DNA, the CDR3 is TGTGCCAGCAGCTTGGACACAGGGAACACTGAAGCTTTCTTT.

Only a few counts were recorded for this clone. The J gene is TRBJ1-6, the V gene TRBV5-5, with D hard to call. The CDR3 spans 15 residues. Looked up from germline, CDR1 is SGHKS and CDR2 is YYEKEE (reference sequence). V shed 0 bases and J shed 7 bases, with 11 bases lying between them. The CDR3 reads CASSLDPFGNSPLHF. The CDR3 nucleotides read TGTGCCAGCAGCTTGGACCCGTTCGGGAATTCACCCCTCCACTTT.

The V gene is TRBV5-8, the J gene TRBJ2-3, with 8 bases that match TRBD2. Germline CDR1 reads SGHTS; CDR2 reads YDEGEE. There are 16 residues in the CDR3. The trim removed 1 base at V and 5 bases at J, leaving 9 bases unmatched. The CDR3 DNA sequence: TGTGCCAGCAGCTTGAGGACGGGAGGGCCTTTAGATACGCAGTATTTT. Translating gives CASSLRTGGPLDTQYF.

This chain links TRBV2 with TRBJ1-2; D is ambiguous. This CDR3 has 12 amino acids. CDR1 and CDR2 (germline): SNHLY, FYNNEI. V was clipped by 3 bases and J by 4 bases, with 6 bases between them. As DNA, the CDR3 is TGTGCCAGCAGTGAGGGGAGCTATGGCTACACCTTC. The encoded protein is CASSEGSYGYTF.

V usage is TRBV7-9 and J usage is TRBJ2-2; 9 bases map to TRBD1. This CDR3 contains 15 residues. Germline CDR1 and CDR2: SEHNR and FQNEAQ (reference sequence). V shed 5 bases, J shed 4 bases, and the junction held 5 bases outside the gene matches. CDR3 loop: CASSRTGAGTGELFF. The CDR3 nucleotides read TGTGCCAGCAGCAGGACAGGGGCGGGCACCGGGGAGCTGTTTTTT.

This clone was detected only a few times. Here the CDR3 reads CASSPRRDGGYTF. DNA of the CDR3: TGCGCCAGCAGCCCGCGGAGGGATGGTGGCTACACCTTC. The V gene is TRBV4-3, the J gene TRBJ1-2; D not certain. The CDR3 extends over 13 amino acids. Germline V gene lookup returns CDR1 LGHNA and CDR2 YSLEER. Trimming cost V 4 bases and J 7 bases, with 13 bases left between them.

The chain carries TRBV11-1 and TRBJ2-6; D is uncertain. CDR1 is SGHAT, CDR2 FQDESV, per germline (reference sequence). Trimming cost V 5 bases and J 1 base, with 9 bases left between them. This CDR3 contains 15 residues. CDR3 in amino acids: CASSPTGSGANVLTF. CDR3 DNA: TGTGCCAGCAGCCCCACCGGGTCTGGGGCCAACGTCCTGACTTTC.

This clone appeared once. V and J are TRBV29-1 and TRBJ1-5; D not certain. The CDR3 consists of 15 residues. Germline V gives CDR1 SQVTM, CDR2 ANQGSEA. The ends were cut back, 5 bases at V and 0 bases at J, with 14 bases in the middle. The CDR3 sequence: CSVRLGGDSNQPQHF. Written as DNA, the CDR3 is TGCAGCGTTCGACTCGGAGGAGATAGCAATCAGCCCCAGCATTTT.